Only a few counts were recorded for the clone carrying this T cell receptor (beta chain). Its antigen remains unknown. This sample was taken from a study of blood T cells in healthy people across ages. Drawing of peripheral blood yielded about 10 milliliters from each donor. Study-level findings and limits: A conclusive naive versus antigen-experienced comparison was prevented by the unsorted PBMCs. Correlation between TCR beta diversity and naive T cell percentage was strong. Diversity of TCR beta per million T cells declined in a roughly linear way with age.

Alongside a J-beta primer mix, a sample-barcoded 5' primer served in a second PCR lasting 7 to 11 cycles. TCRdb redid the calling of the 5' RACE reads with MiXCR, one entry per CDR3 protein. Seen here are about 400,000 distinct CDR3 sequences, about 52% observed once, and the top ten hold under 65%. Trimming at V came to 6 bases and at J to 5 bases, leaving 3 bases not matched to a gene. CDR1 and CDR2 from the germline V gene are ENHRY and SYGVKD. CDR3 size: 13 residues. V usage is TRBV10-3 and J usage is TRBJ1-4, with 7 positions matching TRBD1. The sequenced sample was blood. This TCR came from a man in his sixties in good health. The CDR3 here is CAIRGTDNEKLFF. The CDR3 nucleotides are TGTGCCATCAGGGGGACAGACAATGAAAAACTGTTTTTT.